Listed here are 5 T cell receptor beta chains from one sample, sequenced in a study of blood T cell repertoires in COVID-19. Profiled with immunoSEQ multiplex PCR; TCRdb holds only in-frame clones, not every one. Among some 150,000 clones listed, 85% to 90% were seen once. The sample was peripheral blood. These receptors originate from a woman over 75 in a cohort sampled during active or convalescent COVID-19.

The chain carries TRBV7-2 and TRBJ2-1, with a weak D call TRBD2 (5 bases). Per germline, CDR1 SGHTA and CDR2 FQGNSA. The CDR3 sequence is 11 residues long. Trimming pared 4 bases from V and 9 bases from J, leaving 7 bases between. The CDR3 DNA sequence: TGTGCCAGCAGCTCACGGGGTGAGCAGTTCTTC. Its protein product is CASSSRGEQFF.

V gene TRBV4-2 combines with J gene TRBJ2-5; the D gene is possibly TRBD2 (5 bases). Trimming cost V 0 bases and J 9 bases, with 20 bases left between them. The CDR3 sequence is 16 residues long. Germline lookup yields CDR1 LGHNA and CDR2 YNFKEQ. This CDR3 is CASSQDLGASLGAQYF. CDR3 nucleotides: TGTGCCAGCAGCCAAGATCTGGGAGCGAGCCTTGGGGCCCAGTACTTC.

The chain is built from TRBV7-9 and TRBJ2-7, with 9 bases identical to TRBD2. CDR3 length equals 14 residues. The V and J ends lost 5 bases and 1 base, in that order; junction bases with no gene match: 3. Germline CDR1 SEHNR, CDR2 FQNEAQ (reference sequence). CDR3 residues: CASSASGGSYEQYV. For the CDR3, the DNA is TGTGCCAGCAGCGCGAGCGGGGGGTCCTACGAGCAGTACGTC.

V is TRBV29-1 and J is TRBJ2-5; 7 positions agree with TRBD1. This CDR3 has 15 residues. V shed 6 bases and J 0 bases; nucleotides not matched to a gene: 10. Germline assignment: CDR1 SQVTM and CDR2 ANQGSEA. This chain's CDR3 is CSVVTAGGHQETQYF. CDR3 DNA sequence: TGCAGCGTAGTCACGGCAGGGGGTCACCAAGAGACCCAGTACTTC.

V is TRBV6-1 and J is TRBJ2-6; D uncertain. Deletions cut 2 bases from V and 0 bases from J, with 11 bases between. This CDR3 spans 17 amino acids. Looked up from germline, CDR1 is MNHNS and CDR2 is SASEGT. The CDR3 loop is CASSELSFYSGANVLTF. CDR3 sequence (DNA): TGTGCCAGCAGTGAACTAAGCTTTTACTCTGGGGCCAACGTCCTGACTTTC.